This TCR beta chain was retrieved from a study of blood T cell repertoires in COVID-19. The overall study: The origin of the acute and convalescent COVID-19 samples was the United States, Italy and Spain. PBMCs, B-cell-depleted T cells, or T cells were the source of the cDNA or gDNA that made up the material.

Everyone who took part was 18 to 89 years old, and they came from 24 US areas. Cohort placement rested on clinical history that participants reported themselves. The V end was cut by 3 bases, the J end by 5 bases, with 20 bases between. The germline V gene encodes CDR1 LNHNV and CDR2 YYDKDF (reference sequence). This CDR3 region has 16 residues. Sequenced by immunoSEQ multiplex PCR; TCRdb stores in-frame clones only, minus some. The sample yields hundreds of thousands of clones, approximately 84% seen once. The source of this sequence is a woman in her forties with acute COVID-19. The chain recombines TRBV15 with TRBJ2-7, with D perhaps TRBD1 (8 bases). Sample: PBMCs or T cells enriched from blood (not recorded which). The CDR3 nucleotides read TGTGCCACCAGCAGGGGGGGGACAGGAGGCTCGGACGAGCAGTACTTC. This gives the protein CATSRGGTGGSDEQYF.